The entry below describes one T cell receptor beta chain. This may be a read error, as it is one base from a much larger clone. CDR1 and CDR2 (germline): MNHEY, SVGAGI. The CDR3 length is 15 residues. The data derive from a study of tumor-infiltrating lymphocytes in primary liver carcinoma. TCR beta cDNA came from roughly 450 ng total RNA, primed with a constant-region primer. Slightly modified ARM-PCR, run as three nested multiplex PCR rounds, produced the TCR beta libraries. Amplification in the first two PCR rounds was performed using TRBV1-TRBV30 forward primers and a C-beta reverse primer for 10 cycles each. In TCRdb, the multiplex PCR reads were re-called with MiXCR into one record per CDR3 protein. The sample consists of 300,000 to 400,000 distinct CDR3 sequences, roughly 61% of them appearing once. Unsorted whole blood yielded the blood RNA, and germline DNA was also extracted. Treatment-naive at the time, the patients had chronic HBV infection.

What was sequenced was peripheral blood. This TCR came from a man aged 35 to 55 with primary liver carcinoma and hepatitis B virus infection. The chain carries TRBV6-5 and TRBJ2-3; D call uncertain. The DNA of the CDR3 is TGTGCCAGCAGTTACGACATACCCCGAGCAGATATGCAGTATTTT. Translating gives CASSYDIPRADMQYF.